These 14 T cell receptor beta chains were all obtained from the same sample, sequenced in a study of a mutant IDH1 vaccine in newly diagnosed glioma. Time point defined: week 23, last vaccination. Every vaccine dose comprised 300 ug of mutant IDH1 20-mer peptide plus topical imiquimod. Profiling relied on immunoSEQ multiplex PCR, and the TCRdb table lists in-frame clones only, not all of them. The profile shows just over 65,000 clones, around 82% of them singletons. For these TCRs, the target antigens are not known. This sample comprised PBMCs, obtained from a glioma patient whose treatment included an IDH1 peptide vaccine. These receptor sequences come from a man aged 18 to 30 with glioma.

The V gene is TRBV7-9, the J gene TRBJ1-6, with TRBD1 matching over 9 bases. Germline lookup yields CDR1 SEHNR and CDR2 FQNEAQ (reference sequence). CDR3 length: 15 amino acids. The ends lost 3 bases at V and 10 bases at J; junction bases unmatched: 7. DNA for the CDR3: TGTGCCAGCAGCTTTGAGACAGGGGGATACTCACCCCTCCACTTT. Amino acid sequence: CASSFETGGYSPLHF.

V gene TRBV5-1 combines with J gene TRBJ1-2; D is unclear. CDR1 SGHRS and CDR2 YFSETQ come from the germline V gene. The CDR3 length is 14 residues. Trimming cost V 2 bases and J 4 bases, with 12 bases left between them. The CDR3 loop is CASSFLDGTYGYTF. Here the CDR3 DNA reads TGCGCCAGCAGCTTCCTGGACGGAACCTATGGCTACACCTTC.

This sequence joins TRBV6-1 and TRBJ2-2; TRBD2 matches 11 bases. There are 17 residues in the CDR3. V lost 4 bases, J lost 1 base, and 5 bases stayed unmatched. Germline lookup yields CDR1 MNHNS and CDR2 SASEGT. Here the CDR3 DNA reads TGTGCCAGCAGTGTAATCCTAGCGGGAGGGAACACCGGGGAGCTGTTTTTT. This translates into CASSVILAGGNTGELFF.

This rearrangement joins TRBV5-6 to TRBJ1-6, with no clear D. V was clipped by 2 bases and J by 3 bases, with 9 bases between them. Germline CDR1 reads SGHDT; CDR2 reads YYEEEE. The CDR3 totals 15 residues. The CDR3 DNA reads as TGTGCCAGCAGCTTAGGTGGAATCTATAATTCACCCCTCCACTTT. Translated, it gives CASSLGGIYNSPLHF.

The chain uses TRBV6-5 and TRBJ1-4, with 7 bases aligning to TRBD1. The CDR3 is 15 residues long. The V segment lost 5 bases and the J segment 2 bases; nucleotides outside the gene matches: 5. CDR1 and CDR2 from the germline V gene are MNHEY and SVGAGI. The CDR3 bases are TGTGCCAGCAGTAGTCCGGGACAGACTAATGAAAAACTGTTTTTT. Translated, it gives CASSSPGQTNEKLFF.

In this sample, this clone turned up a few times. V usage is TRBV30 and J usage is TRBJ1-1; D gene uncertain. Per germline, CDR1 GTSNPN and CDR2 SVGIG (reference sequence). The CDR3 loop spans 11 amino acids. V dropped 4 bases and J dropped 0 bases, with 3 bases sitting between them. The CDR3 sequence: CAWNMNTEAFF. CDR3 in DNA: TGTGCCTGGAATATGAACACTGAAGCTTTCTTT.

The rearrangement joins TRBV7-9 to TRBJ2-7; possible D gene TRBD1, 6 bases. CDR1 is SEHNR, CDR2 FQNEAQ, per germline (reference sequence). Trimming stripped 6 bases from V and 2 bases from J, with 11 bases between. CDR3 length: 13 residues. The CDR3 region has the DNA TGTGCCAGCAGACTGACAGGTACCTACGAGCAGTACTTC. Translation: CASRLTGTYEQYF. Complete variable domain (other parts from reference TRBV7-9 and TRBJ2-7): DTGVSQNPRHKITKRGQNVTFRCDPISEHNRLYWYRQTLGQGPEFLTYFQNEAQLEKSRLLSDRFSAERPKGSFSTLEIQRTEQGDSAMYLCASRLTGTYEQYFGPGTRLTVT.

The CDR3 is CSGTDTGYEQYF. CDR3 in DNA: TGCAGCGGGACCGATACAGGGTACGAGCAGTACTTC. The J gene is TRBJ2-7, the V gene TRBV29-1; TRBD1 might be the D (6 bases). Germline V CDR1 and CDR2: SQVTM, ANQGSEA. V was shortened by 7 bases and J by 4 bases, with 14 bases between the two germline ends. This CDR3 has 12 amino acids.

This clone was seen once. The rearrangement joins TRBV18 to TRBJ1-1, with D uncertain. CDR1 and CDR2 (germline): KGHSH, LQKENI. This CDR3 spans 15 amino acids. The V end was cut by 2 bases, the J end by 2 bases, with 12 bases between. The CDR3 DNA reads as TGTGCCAGCTCACCAACAGTTTTTCGTAACACTGAAGCTTTCTTT. This encodes CASSPTVFRNTEAFF.

This clone was counted between two and nine times. V gene TRBV6-6 combines with J gene TRBJ1-1; no clear D gene. V lost 2 bases and J 5 bases, leaving 9 bases between the germline ends. Germline CDR1 is MNHNY and CDR2 is SVGAGI (reference sequence). The CDR3 contains 13 residues. The CDR3 nucleotides are TGTGCCAGCAGTTACCCCCGGTGGACTGAAGCTTTCTTT. This sequence encodes CASSYPRWTEAFF.

The rearrangement joins TRBV30 to TRBJ2-7; D gene uncertain. Germline V gene data show CDR1 as GTSNPN and CDR2 as SVGIG (reference sequence). Between the trimmed V and J ends, which lost 0 bases and 4 bases, there was a span of 4 bases. This CDR3 spans 11 amino acids. CDR3 protein: CAWSVKYEQYF. The CDR3 bases are TGTGCCTGGAGTGTGAAGTACGAGCAGTACTTC.

The chain couples TRBV7-9 to TRBJ2-3; the match to TRBD2 covers 7 bases. V shed 3 bases and J 5 bases; nucleotides not matched to a gene: 8. This CDR3 region has 15 residues. In germline, CDR1 is SEHNR, CDR2 FQNEAQ (reference sequence). As DNA, the CDR3 is TGTGCCAGCAGCTTTCTTGTGGGGAGGGGAGATACGCAGTATTTT. Its protein product is CASSFLVGRGDTQYF. Based on the CDR3 plus reference TRBV7-9 and TRBJ2-3, the full variable domain is DTGVSQNPRHKITKRGQNVTFRCDPISEHNRLYWYRQTLGQGPEFLTYFQNEAQLEKSRLLSDRFSAERPKGSFSTLEIQRTEQGDSAMYLCASSFLVGRGDTQYFGPGTRLTVL.

V gene TRBV30 combines with J gene TRBJ2-1; D is perhaps TRBD2 (7 bases). This CDR3 is built from 15 residues. Germline V gene sequence: CDR1 GTSNPN, CDR2 SVGIG (reference sequence). V dropped 0 bases and J dropped 7 bases, with 16 bases sitting between them. The CDR3 is CAWSVVEGGRNEQFF. CDR3 DNA: TGTGCCTGGAGTGTAGTAGAGGGGGGGCGGAATGAGCAGTTCTTC.

The rearrangement links TRBV27 to TRBJ2-7; 13 nucleotides align to TRBD2. After removal of 4 bases from V and 1 base from J, the junction contained 4 bases not matched to a gene. Looked up from germline, CDR1 is MNHEY and CDR2 is SMNVEV (reference sequence). The CDR3 spans 16 residues. The CDR3 bases are TGTGCCAGCAGTTCAAGGACTAGCGGGAGATCCTACGAGCAGTACTTC. Its protein product is CASSSRTSGRSYEQYF.